Shown below are 21 T cell receptor beta chains from a single sample sequenced in a study of control samples from healthy donors and cancer patients. Clones were read by immunoSEQ multiplex PCR, and TCRdb kept only the in-frame ones, dropping some. The sample records 160,000 or so clones, 80% to 95% being singletons. What was sequenced was blood. These receptors were obtained from a woman in her 30s in good health.

The chain employs TRBV7-9 and TRBJ2-3; the match to TRBD2 covers 16 bases. The trim removed 1 base at V and 4 bases at J, leaving 8 bases unmatched. The V gene's germline CDR1 is SEHNR and CDR2 FQNEAQ (reference sequence). This CDR3 region has 19 residues. CDR3 nucleotides: TGTGCCAGCAGCTTAGGGGGGACTAGCGGGAGGGCCAATGCAGATACGCAGTATTTT. Its protein product is CASSLGGTSGRANADTQYF.

V is TRBV28 and J is TRBJ2-7; D gene ambiguous. Germline assignment: CDR1 MDHEN and CDR2 SYDVKM. The CDR3 covers 15 residues. V dropped 4 bases and J dropped 0 bases, with 13 bases sitting between them. The CDR3 DNA follows: TGTGCCAGCAGTTCCCCAACTTCCAGCTCCTACGAGCAGTACTTC. Amino acids: CASSSPTSSSYEQYF.

This clone was recorded a few times. This chain links TRBV5-3 with TRBJ1-6; maybe TRBD1 (5 bases). TRBV5-3 is known as an ORF, though its function is uncertain. The V and J ends lost 1 base and 8 bases respectively, with 10 bases between them. The CDR3 is made up of 14 amino acids. CDR3 DNA: TGTGCCAGAAGCTTGTGGGGGATCTATTCACCCCTCCACTTT. Protein product: CARSLWGIYSPLHF.

This chain links TRBV7-2 with TRBJ2-3; D may match TRBD1 or TRBD2 (6 bases each). Trimming stripped 1 base from V and 6 bases from J, with 17 bases between. This CDR3 region has 16 residues. Germline V lookup: CDR1 SGHTA, CDR2 FQGNSA. The CDR3 bases are TGTGCCAGCAGCTTAGGGGCGGGTCAAGGGGGGGATACGCAGTATTTT. This sequence encodes CASSLGAGQGGDTQYF.

This sequence joins TRBV7-9 and TRBJ2-1; D not resolved. Germline CDR1 SEHNR, CDR2 FQNEAQ (reference sequence). The CDR3 covers 17 residues. Trimming left V 3 bases short and J 2 bases short, with 17 bases between. For the CDR3, the DNA is TGTGCCAGCAGCTTGATAGTTGTGGAATCCACCTACAATGAGCAGTTCTTC. Translation gives CASSLIVVESTYNEQFF.

This clone was seen just once. The J gene is TRBJ2-1, the V gene TRBV6-2 or TRBV6-3; a weak D match, TRBD2 (5 bases). V lost 2 bases and J 2 bases, leaving 10 bases between the germline ends. The CDR3 length is 15 residues. Germline CDR1 is MNHEY and CDR2 is SVGEGT. This chain's CDR3 is CASSYGRGPYNEQFF. The CDR3, as DNA: TGTGCCAGCAGTTACGGGAGAGGCCCCTACAATGAGCAGTTCTTC.

This clone was detected a few times. The chain uses TRBV19 and TRBJ1-6, with 10 bases lining up with TRBD1. Trimming cost V 5 bases and J 12 bases; bases outside gene matches: 1. Germline-derived CDR1 and CDR2 are LNHDA and SQIVND (reference sequence). The CDR3 has 12 residues. The CDR3 nucleotides read TGTGCCAGTAGTTGGGACAGGGGACCCCTCCACTTT. Translating it yields CASSWDRGPLHF. The whole variable domain, filled in from reference TRBV19 and TRBJ1-6, reads DGGITQSPKYLFRKEGQNVTLSCEQNLNHDAMYWYRQDPGQGLRLIYYSQIVNDFQKGDIAEGYSVSREKKESFPLTVTSAQKNPTAFYLCASSWDRGPLHFGNGTRLTVT.

This chain connects TRBV6-1 to TRBJ2-7; TRBD2 aligns across 9 bases. Germline CDR1 is MNHNS and CDR2 is SASEGT. Germline trimming cut 2 bases from V and 2 bases from J; bases unmatched to any gene: 4. The CDR3 extends over 15 amino acids. The chain's CDR3 is CASSELAGPTYEQYF. CDR3 bases: TGTGCCAGCAGTGAACTAGCGGGACCCACCTACGAGCAGTACTTC.

The rearrangement joins TRBV4-2 to TRBJ1-1, with 9 bases that match TRBD1. The ends lost 1 base at V and 2 bases at J; junction bases unmatched: 5. The CDR3 runs to 16 residues. Germline CDR1 LGHNA, CDR2 YNFKEQ. In DNA form, the CDR3 reads TGTGCCAGCAGCCAAGGTGGAACAGGGGGCAACACTGAAGCTTTCTTT. Translation gives CASSQGGTGGNTEAFF.

The chain is built from TRBV5-1 and TRBJ1-2, with a weak D call TRBD1 (5 bases). Germline V gives CDR1 SGHRS, CDR2 YFSETQ. The CDR3 totals 16 residues. V lost 4 bases to trimming and J lost 7 bases, with 23 bases between them. The CDR3 DNA sequence: TGCGCCAGCAGCCCCCAAACGAGGGCGGGGGTTGGTGGCTACACCTTC. It is translated as CASSPQTRAGVGGYTF.

This chain links TRBV11-2 with TRBJ2-1, with D hard to call. This CDR3 region has 14 residues. V shed 1 base and J shed 8 bases, with 12 bases lying between them. The germline CDR1 and CDR2 sequences are SGHAT and FQNNGV. Written as DNA, the CDR3 is TGTGCCAGCAGCTTAGCTATTAGTTACGATGAGCAGTTCTTC. Its translation: CASSLAISYDEQFF.

The rearrangement uses TRBV2 and TRBJ2-6; D unresolved. The germline V gene has CDR1 SNHLY and CDR2 FYNNEI. Deletions cut 3 bases from V and 0 bases from J, with 9 bases between. The CDR3 consists of 16 residues. CDR3 in amino acids: CASSERTHSGANVLTF. The CDR3 nucleotides read TGTGCCAGCAGTGAGCGGACCCACTCTGGGGCCAACGTCCTGACTTTC.

The chain links TRBV2 to TRBJ2-3; D gene ambiguous. Germline CDR1 reads SNHLY; CDR2 reads FYNNEI. Trimming took 8 bases from V and 1 from J, leaving 16 bases between them. The CDR3 consists of 15 residues. The CDR3 reads CASLVMPSGTDTQYF. The CDR3 coding sequence is TGTGCCAGCCTCGTAATGCCGAGTGGCACAGATACGCAGTATTTT. The variable domain in full, completed from reference TRBV2 and TRBJ2-3, reads EPEVTQTPSHQVTQMGQEVILRCVPISNHLYFYWYRQILGQKVEFLVSFYNNEISEKSEIFDDQFSVERPDGSNFTLKIRSTKLEDSAMYFCASLVMPSGTDTQYFGPGTRLTVL.

The J gene is TRBJ2-1, the V gene TRBV14; 13 bases are shared with TRBD2. Germline values: CDR1 SGHDN, CDR2 FVKESK. The CDR3 contains 17 residues. The J segment lost 10 bases and the V segment lost 3 bases, leaving 12 bases of the junction unmatched. The CDR3 protein is CASSHRTSGSLGREQFF. In DNA, the CDR3 is TGTGCCAGCAGCCATAGGACTAGCGGGAGTTTGGGGAGAGAGCAGTTCTTC.

The V call is TRBV9, the J call TRBJ2-2, with TRBD2 matching 7 bases. This CDR3 is 15 amino acids long. Germline assignment: CDR1 SGDLS and CDR2 YYNGEE. V gave up 4 bases and J gave up 4 bases; unmatched junction bases: 7. CDR3 coding DNA: TGTGCCAGCAGCTTGCGGGAGAGCCCCACCGGGGAGCTGTTTTTT. It encodes CASSLRESPTGELFF.

The genes are TRBV11-2 and TRBJ2-7; D is ambiguous. Between the trimmed V and J ends, which lost 5 bases and 3 bases, there was a span of 2 bases. The CDR3 spans 10 residues. Germline CDR1 reads SGHAT; CDR2 reads FQNNGV. The CDR3 nucleotides are TGTGCCAGCAGCCACTACGAGCAGTACTTC. Its translation is CASSHYEQYF.

This chain links TRBV5-5 with TRBJ2-1, with 8 bases aligning to TRBD2. CDR1 is SGHKS and CDR2 is YYEKEE in the germline V gene (reference sequence). The CDR3 has 15 residues. V was clipped by 1 base and J by 0 bases; unmatched bases: 0. The CDR3 DNA is TGTGCCAGCAGCTTGAGCGGGAGCTCCTACAATGAGCAGTTCTTC. The encoded protein is CASSLSGSSYNEQFF. The full variable domain, in which reference TRBV5-5 and TRBJ2-1 provide the parts outside the CDR3, is DAGVTQSPTHLIKTRGQQVTLRCSPISGHKSVSWYQQVLGQGPQFIFQYYEKEERGRGNFPDRFSARQFPNYSSELNVNALLLGDSALYLCASSLSGSSYNEQFFGPGTRLTVL.

The chain links TRBV6-4 to TRBJ2-2, with D maybe TRBD1 (5 bases). The germline gives CDR1 MRHNA, CDR2 SNTAGT. The CDR3 covers 12 residues. The germline V and J ends were trimmed by 6 bases and 6 bases, with 8 bases remaining between them. For the CDR3, the DNA is TGTGCCAGCAGCAGGGTCCCCGGGGAGCTGTTTTTT. This codes for CASSRVPGELFF.

CDR3 nucleotide sequence: TGTGCCAGCAGCTTACTCCCCAATGAGCAGTTCTTC. It codes for CASSLLPNEQFF. J is TRBJ2-1 and V is TRBV7-8; D uncertain. Trimming removed 2 bases from V and 6 bases from J, with 5 bases in between. The germline gives CDR1 SGHVS, CDR2 FQNEAQ. The CDR3 covers 12 residues.

This chain connects TRBV5-1 to TRBJ2-7; 9 bases align to TRBD1. The germline V gene has CDR1 SGHRS and CDR2 YFSETQ. The CDR3 extends over 15 amino acids. V was clipped by 2 bases and J by 7 bases; unmatched bases: 10. Here the CDR3 reads CASSFAGQGVEEQYF. CDR3 DNA: TGCGCCAGCAGCTTTGCGGGACAGGGAGTAGAGGAGCAGTACTTC.

In nucleotides, the CDR3 is TGTGCCAGCAGCGTAGGACTAGCGGGAGCCTTCTCCTACAATGAGCAGTTCTTC. Its protein product is CASSVGLAGAFSYNEQFF. J is TRBJ2-1 and V is TRBV9; 12 bases are shared with TRBD2. Germline V gene lookup returns CDR1 SGDLS and CDR2 YYNGEE. V was pared by 0 bases and J by 0 bases, with 4 bases of the junction left unmatched. The CDR3 runs to 18 residues.